Shown below are 20 T cell receptor beta chains from a single sample sequenced in a study of technical replicates of blood from a handful of donors. Method: immunoSEQ multiplex PCR; TCRdb's copy keeps in-frame clones and lacks some. The sample has roughly 92,000 clones; 90% to 95% are singletons. The material sequenced was T cells isolated from PBMCs. These receptors originate from a human donor in good health.

CDR3 protein: CASSPRTGRPGNTIYF. The CDR3 nucleotides read TGTGCCAGCAGTCCTCGGACAGGGCGGCCTGGAAACACCATATATTTT. This sequence joins TRBV27 and TRBJ1-3; TRBD1 aligns across 8 bases. The CDR3 is 16 amino acids. V was pared by 5 bases and J by 2 bases, with 8 bases of the junction left unmatched. CDR1 and CDR2 from the germline V gene are MNHEY and SMNVEV (reference sequence).

J is TRBJ2-1 and V is TRBV7-5; the table's TRBD2 call for D was not verified on the DNA. TRBV7-5 is a pseudogene. The CDR3 loop spans 18 amino acids. CDR3 in DNA: TGTGTCAGAAGCTTAGTAGTTGGACTAGCGGTTCTCTACAATGAGCAGTTCTTC. Its protein is CVRSLVVGLAVLYNEQFF.

V usage is TRBV18 and J usage is TRBJ2-1; maybe TRBD2 (6 bases). CDR1 is KGHSH and CDR2 is LQKENI in the germline V gene. Trimming cost V 1 base and J 6 bases, with 16 bases left between them. The CDR3 covers 16 residues. DNA of the CDR3: TGTGCCAGCTCACCACGTCCGGGCGGGAATGTCAATGAGCAGTTCTTC. Translating it yields CASSPRPGGNVNEQFF.

The chain links TRBV29-1 to TRBJ1-5; 7 bases map to TRBD1. V was clipped by 3 bases and J by 7 bases; unmatched bases: 6. Looked up from germline, CDR1 is SQVTM and CDR2 is ANQGSEA. The CDR3 consists of 13 residues. The CDR3 DNA reads TGCAGCGTTGACGCAGGGGGTGGCCAGCCCCAGCATTTT. This gives the protein CSVDAGGGQPQHF.

The chain uses TRBV14 and TRBJ1-2; 8 bases match TRBD1. Germline V gene data show CDR1 as SGHDN and CDR2 as FVKESK. The V and J ends lost 4 bases and 4 bases, in that order; junction bases with no gene match: 5. CDR3 length: 14 residues. The CDR3 here is CASSRSTGAYGYTF. CDR3 DNA sequence: TGTGCCAGCAGCCGTTCGACAGGGGCCTATGGCTACACCTTC. Together with reference TRBV14 and TRBJ1-2, the CDR3 gives the full variable domain: EAGVTQFPSHSVIEKGQTVTLRCDPISGHDNLYWYRRVMGKEIKFLLHFVKESKQDESGMPNNRFLAERTGGTYSTLKVQPAELEDSGVYFCASSRSTGAYGYTFGSGTRLTVV.

This sequence joins TRBV6-1 and TRBJ2-7, with D tentatively TRBD1 (5 bases). Trimming pared 0 bases from V and 4 bases from J, leaving 13 bases between. CDR3 length: 15 amino acids. From germline, CDR1 is MNHNS and CDR2 SASEGT. CDR3 DNA: TGTGCCAGCAGTGAAGCGCAGGGCACAGTGTACGAGCAGTACTTC. Protein: CASSEAQGTVYEQYF.

This chain connects TRBV7-6 to TRBJ1-5; possibly TRBD1 for D (5 bases). Germline-derived CDR1 and CDR2 are SGHVS and FNYEAQ. V lost 1 base and J lost 5, with 6 bases in between. The CDR3 loop spans 13 amino acids. CDR3 coding DNA: TGTGCCAGCAGCTTAGGGGGGGATCAGCCCCAGCATTTT. This encodes CASSLGGDQPQHF.

The chain links TRBV28 to TRBJ2-7; TRBD2 is a possible D gene (6 bases). Per germline, CDR1 MDHEN and CDR2 SYDVKM. The CDR3 has 14 amino acids. V shed 7 bases and J shed 4 bases, with 17 bases lying between them. CDR3 coding DNA: TGTGCCAGCAATAGTATACTAGCTAGGTACGAGCAGTACTTC. Its translation is CASNSILARYEQYF.

This chain links TRBV7-6 with TRBJ2-7, with 7 bases lining up with TRBD2. This CDR3 contains 13 residues. The V gene end was trimmed by 5 bases and the J gene end by 5 bases; junction bases not matched to a gene: 6. Germline lookup yields CDR1 SGHVS and CDR2 FNYEAQ. CDR3 sequence reads: CASSLQGGDEQYF. The CDR3 bases are TGTGCCAGCAGCCTCCAGGGAGGGGACGAGCAGTACTTC.

This rearrangement joins TRBV7-3 to TRBJ2-1; 8 nucleotides agree with TRBD2. V was pared by 4 bases and J by 9 bases, with 11 bases of the junction left unmatched. Germline values: CDR1 SGHTA, CDR2 FQGTGA. The CDR3 spans 15 residues. CDR3 coding DNA: TGTGCCAGCAGCTCCCCGGGACTAGATCTCGGTGAGCAGTTCTTC. Amino acid sequence: CASSSPGLDLGEQFF.

The chain links TRBV27 to TRBJ1-2, with 7 nucleotides matching TRBD1. In germline, CDR1 is MNHEY, CDR2 SMNVEV (reference sequence). V dropped 8 bases and J dropped 3; count of bases not matched to a gene: 3. The CDR3 runs 12 residues. The DNA of the CDR3 is TGTGCCAGCGGTGACAGGGACTATGGCTACACCTTC. It codes for CASGDRDYGYTF.

This chain joins TRBV7-9 and TRBJ2-5; a weak D match, TRBD2 (5 bases). The germline gives CDR1 SEHNR, CDR2 FQNEAQ (reference sequence). V lost 4 bases and J lost 1, with 13 bases in between. This CDR3 is 15 amino acids long. CDR3 residues: CASSYYEAAQETQYF. CDR3 in DNA: TGTGCCAGCAGCTACTACGAAGCGGCCCAAGAGACCCAGTACTTC.

The rearrangement joins TRBV28 to TRBJ2-3; tentatively, D is TRBD2 (6 bases). Germline loops: CDR1 MDHEN, CDR2 SYDVKM. This CDR3 is built from 14 residues. V was trimmed by 7 bases and J by 4 bases, leaving 15 bases between them. The chain's CDR3 is CASILDIAADTQYF. The CDR3 coding sequence is TGTGCCAGCATCCTAGACATAGCGGCAGATACGCAGTATTTT.

The J gene is TRBJ2-3, the V gene TRBV10-3, with 9 bases matching TRBD2. V lost 2 bases, J lost 0 bases, and 0 bases stayed unmatched. CDR3 length equals 15 residues. CDR1 is ENHRY and CDR2 is SYGVKD in the germline V gene. CDR3 protein: CAISETSGSTDTQYF. For the CDR3, the DNA is TGTGCCATCAGTGAGACTAGCGGGAGCACAGATACGCAGTATTTT.

The CDR3: CASSRTRGTAKNIQYF. For the CDR3, the DNA is TGTGCCAGCAGCCGGACCAGGGGAACGGCCAAAAACATTCAGTACTTC. The chain couples TRBV5-4 to TRBJ2-4, with D possibly being TRBD1 (6 bases). The length of the CDR3 is 16 residues. V dropped 4 bases and J dropped 1 base, with 15 bases sitting between them. CDR1 SGHNT and CDR2 YYREEE come from the germline V gene (reference sequence).

The chain joins TRBV10-3 to TRBJ2-1, with 9 bases identical to TRBD2. V lost 4 bases to trimming and J lost 8 bases; unmatched junction nucleotides: 12. Germline V gene data show CDR1 as ENHRY and CDR2 as SYGVKD. The CDR3 is made up of 16 amino acids. CDR3 protein: CAISVKRVIAGDEQFF. CDR3 nucleotides: TGTGCCATCAGTGTCAAAAGGGTGATAGCGGGAGATGAGCAGTTCTTC.

This clone came up once. CDR3 sequence: CASSLRDRASYEQYF. Here the CDR3 DNA reads TGTGCCAGTAGTCTCCGGGACAGGGCCTCCTACGAGCAGTACTTC. This sequence joins TRBV19 and TRBJ2-7; the match to TRBD1 covers 9 bases. The germline V gene encodes CDR1 LNHDA and CDR2 SQIVND (reference sequence). With V trimmed by 5 bases and J by 0 bases, 5 bases remained unmatched. This CDR3 spans 15 amino acids.

The V gene is TRBV11-2, the J gene TRBJ2-5; TRBD2 matches at 14 bases. There are 17 residues in the CDR3. V was pared by 6 bases and J by 4 bases, with 10 bases of the junction left unmatched. Germline CDR1 is SGHAT and CDR2 is FQNNGV. CDR3 protein: CASSPMGLAGVGETQYF. The CDR3, as DNA: TGTGCCAGCAGTCCTATGGGACTAGCGGGAGTTGGAGAGACCCAGTACTTC.

The chain has TRBV7-2 and TRBJ2-2; no firm D call. Trimming removed 5 bases from V and 8 bases from J, with 9 bases in between. The CDR3 is 12 residues long. CDR1 is SGHTA and CDR2 is FQGNSA in the germline V gene. CDR3 bases: TGTGCCAGCAGCCCCCTGTATGGGGAGCTGTTTTTT. Translation gives CASSPLYGELFF.

CDR3 DNA: TGTGCCAGCAGCGCTGGACAGGACTACGAGCAGTACTTC. Translating gives CASSAGQDYEQYF. The chain uses TRBV9 and TRBJ2-7; 7 bases match TRBD1. The CDR3 is 13 amino acids. Per germline, CDR1 SGDLS and CDR2 YYNGEE. Trimming at V came to 3 bases and at J to 3 bases, leaving 3 bases not matched to a gene.